These 17 T cell receptor beta chains came from one sample sequenced in a study of cytomegalovirus exposure and HLA in healthy donors. The PCR ran on 60 Vbeta and 13 Jbeta primers. Some clones are missing from TCRdb's copy, which holds only in-frame ones; the method was immunoSEQ multiplex PCR. This sample carries 35,000 to 40,000 clones, over 70% of them seen once, and the ten largest clones take roughly 6.7%. The sample consisted of PBMCs. All receptors derive from a young man in good health and CMV-seronegative.

In this sample, this clone is medium-sized. The rearrangement uses TRBV5-8 and TRBJ1-5; TRBD1 aligns across 8 bases. The CDR3 length is 17 residues. Trimming took 3 bases from V and 0 from J; bases not matched to a gene: 8. Germline V gene data show CDR1 as SGHTS and CDR2 as YDEGEE. The CDR3 DNA reads as TGTGCCAGCAGCTCAGGACAGGGAGGGTATAGCAATCAGCCCCAGCATTTT. Translation gives CASSSGQGGYSNQPQHF.

The chain couples TRBV5-1 to TRBJ1-2, with D unclear. Trimming took off 0 bases at V and 1 base at J, with 16 bases between the two ends. Germline values: CDR1 SGHRS, CDR2 YFSETQ. The CDR3 contains 17 residues. The CDR3 DNA sequence: TGCGCCAGCAGCTTGGTCTTCTCGACGGAGGTTAACTATGGCTACACCTTC. Translation gives CASSLVFSTEVNYGYTF.

The chain is built from TRBV5-4 and TRBJ2-7; D gene ambiguous. V lost 1 base and J lost 2, with 10 bases in between. Germline CDR1 and CDR2: SGHNT and YYREEE (reference sequence). The CDR3 totals 14 residues. CDR3 loop: CASSLWSRTYEQYF. The DNA for the CDR3 is TGTGCCAGCAGCTTGTGGTCTAGGACCTACGAGCAGTACTTC.

This clone occurred a few times. The chain employs TRBV2 and TRBJ1-1; perhaps TRBD1 as D (6 bases). Germline CDR1 and CDR2: SNHLY and FYNNEI. The CDR3 is made up of 14 amino acids. Trimming took off 6 bases at V and 5 bases at J, with 16 bases between the two ends. The CDR3 DNA reads TGTGCCAGCAGGAACGACAGGTCGCAGACTGAAGCTTTCTTT. Protein: CASRNDRSQTEAFF.

This clone occurred once. At one end the junction does not follow the germline gene, possibly because of a read error. This chain links TRBV20-1 with TRBJ2-7, with TRBD1 matching over 7 bases. The CDR3 has 11 amino acids. CDR1 and CDR2 (germline): DFQATT, SNEGSKA (reference sequence). The CDR3 DNA follows: TGCAGTGCTAGACGCACGACAGGGATCCTCTTC. This gives the protein CSARRTTGILF.

The chain joins TRBV15 to TRBJ2-3; 7 bases fit TRBD2. Trimming cost V 9 bases and J 1 base; bases outside gene matches: 7. This CDR3 region has 14 residues. CDR1 and CDR2 from the germline V gene are LNHNV and YYDKDF (reference sequence). CDR3 nucleotides: TGTGCCACGTCCTGGGGAGGGGGCACAGATACGCAGTATTTT. As protein: CATSWGGGTDTQYF.

The rearrangement joins TRBV7-9 to TRBJ2-7; 12 bases fit TRBD2. Germline V CDR1 and CDR2: SEHNR, FQNEAQ (reference sequence). The V and J ends lost 4 bases and 2 bases, in that order; junction bases with no gene match: 6. The CDR3 is made up of 16 amino acids. The CDR3 loop reads CASSSVLAGGAYEQYF. DNA of the CDR3: TGTGCCAGCAGCTCGGTACTAGCGGGAGGAGCCTACGAGCAGTACTTC. Using reference TRBV7-9 and TRBJ2-7 for the parts outside the CDR3, the full variable domain is DTGVSQNPRHKITKRGQNVTFRCDPISEHNRLYWYRQTLGQGPEFLTYFQNEAQLEKSRLLSDRFSAERPKGSFSTLEIQRTEQGDSAMYLCASSSVLAGGAYEQYFGPGTRLTVT.

This chain connects TRBV7-2 to TRBJ2-3; TRBD1 agrees at 10 bases. Trimming cost V 3 bases and J 4 bases; bases outside gene matches: 4. In germline, CDR1 is SGHTA, CDR2 FQGNSA. CDR3 length: 15 amino acids. The CDR3 DNA reads TGTGCCAGCAGCTTGACAGGGGGCTTCGCAGATACGCAGTATTTT. Encoded protein: CASSLTGGFADTQYF.

The CDR3 sequence: CASSYKTGPYEKLFF. CDR3 DNA sequence: TGTGCCAGCAGTTACAAGACAGGGCCTTATGAAAAACTGTTTTTT. This chain links TRBV6-6 with TRBJ1-4; 7 bases are a match to TRBD1. Germline loops: CDR1 MNHNY, CDR2 SVGAGI (reference sequence). The CDR3 runs to 15 residues. Trimming removed 2 bases from V and 6 bases from J; junction bases left unmatched: 6.

In its sample, this clone was seen a few times. This rearrangement joins TRBV19 to TRBJ2-1; TRBD1 matches at 9 bases. From germline, CDR1 is LNHDA and CDR2 SQIVND (reference sequence). The CDR3 extends over 13 amino acids. V shed 1 base and J 9 bases; nucleotides not matched to a gene: 1. CDR3 region: CASSIGTGAEQFF. CDR3 nucleotides: TGTGCCAGTAGTATAGGGACAGGGGCTGAGCAGTTCTTC.

On this clone: The junction departs from the called germline gene at one end, perhaps through a read error. The chain uses TRBV7-9 and TRBJ1-2; the match to TRBD1 covers 7 bases. The germline gives CDR1 SEHNR, CDR2 FQNEAQ (reference sequence). The CDR3 spans 15 residues. The CDR3 nucleotides are TGTGCCAGCATATTGGCAGGGGGACTGAACTATGGCTACCCCTTC. Amino acid sequence: CASILAGGLNYGYPF.

This clone has just a few counts. Sequence at one end of the junction differs from germline and may be a read error. The J gene is TRBJ1-1, the V gene TRBV6-1, with a possible D match to TRBD1 (5 bases). CDR1 and CDR2 (germline): MNHNS, SASEGT. CDR3 length: 11 amino acids. CDR3 sequence: CASSLDRFYSF. The CDR3 nucleotides read TGTGCCAGCAGTCTCGACAGATTTTACTCCTTT.

This sequence joins TRBV7-9 and TRBJ1-3; no clear D gene. The CDR3 has 15 residues. The V end lost 1 base, the J end lost 0 bases, and 7 bases lay between the germline ends. Looked up from germline, CDR1 is SEHNR and CDR2 is FQNEAQ (reference sequence). CDR3 sequence (DNA): TGTGCCAGCAGCTTAGATCTAAGCTCTGGAAACACCATATATTTT. Translated, it gives CASSLDLSSGNTIYF.

The chain couples TRBV27 to TRBJ2-7; no firm D call. Germline V lookup: CDR1 MNHEY, CDR2 SMNVEV (reference sequence). V shed 4 bases and J shed 4 bases, with 14 bases lying between them. CDR3 length equals 14 residues. The CDR3 is CASSYRSPGYEQYF. CDR3 bases: TGTGCCAGCAGTTACAGATCCCCCGGATACGAGCAGTACTTC.

This clone rates as medium-sized. The rearrangement joins TRBV15 to TRBJ2-1; 7 bases fit TRBD2. With 3 bases clipped from V and 5 bases from J, the junction kept 7 bases outside the gene matches. The CDR3 covers 15 residues. Germline V lookup: CDR1 LNHNV, CDR2 YYDKDF (reference sequence). This chain's CDR3 is CATSSPQAGNNEQFF. CDR3 coding DNA: TGTGCCACCAGCAGTCCTCAAGCGGGGAACAATGAGCAGTTCTTC.

The J gene is TRBJ1-2, the V gene TRBV28; D is perhaps TRBD1 (5 bases). V was trimmed by 6 bases and J by 4 bases, leaving 15 bases between them. The CDR3 covers 14 residues. Germline CDR1 reads MDHEN; CDR2 reads SYDVKM. The CDR3 is CASSPLGGGYGYTF. The CDR3 DNA follows: TGTGCCAGCAGCCCGTTGGGGGGTGGCTATGGCTACACCTTC.

V usage is TRBV9 and J usage is TRBJ2-3; 7 nucleotides match TRBD1. This CDR3 is built from 16 residues. V lost 3 bases to trimming and J lost 3 bases; unmatched junction nucleotides: 10. Germline loops: CDR1 SGDLS, CDR2 YYNGEE. The CDR3, as DNA: TGTGCCAGCAGCGCGATAACCGGGACAGCTACAGATACGCAGTATTTT. Amino acids: CASSAITGTATDTQYF.